Presented here are 16 T cell receptor beta chains from one specimen sequenced in a study of shared clonotypes between healthy human individuals. Terminally differentiated effector memory CD45RA+ cells were left out of the naive CD8 fraction, which was CD45RO-negative and positively selected for CCR7. The data were produced by immunoSEQ multiplex PCR, yet TCRdb's version contains in-frame clones alone and is incomplete. Among 550,000 to 600,000 clones, 95% to 98% were seen once, and the ten largest hold 0.3%. The sample comprised naive CD8+ T cells sorted from blood. The source is a young man in good health.

V gene TRBV28 combines with J gene TRBJ1-1; D ambiguous. CDR1 and CDR2 from the germline V gene are MDHEN and SYDVKM. V dropped 3 bases and J dropped 0 bases, with 8 bases sitting between them. The CDR3 length is 14 residues. CDR3 region: CASSFYGVNTEAFF. The CDR3 coding sequence is TGTGCCAGCAGTTTCTACGGAGTGAACACTGAAGCTTTCTTT. The full variable domain, completed using reference TRBV28 and TRBJ1-1, is DVKVTQSSRYLVKRTGEKVFLECVQDMDHENMFWYRQDPGLGLRLIYFSYDVKMKEKGDIPEGYSVSREKKERFSLILESASTNQTSMYLCASSFYGVNTEAFFGQGTRLTVV.

V gene TRBV29-1 combines with J gene TRBJ2-1; tentative D call: TRBD2 (5 bases). With 3 bases removed from V and 9 bases from J, the gap between germline ends came to 15 bases. CDR1 SQVTM and CDR2 ANQGSEA come from the germline V gene. The CDR3 covers 13 residues. CDR3 region: CSVDLDFSGEQFF. The CDR3 nucleotides read TGCAGCGTTGATTTGGACTTTTCTGGTGAGCAGTTCTTC.

The chain combines TRBV29-1 with TRBJ2-7; D is uncertain. The V and J ends lost 4 bases and 2 bases respectively, with 12 bases between them. Germline V gene lookup returns CDR1 SQVTM and CDR2 ANQGSEA. The CDR3 contains 13 residues. The CDR3 loop is CSVVLTLAYEQYF. The CDR3 region has the DNA TGCAGCGTTGTGTTGACATTGGCCTACGAGCAGTACTTC.

V usage is TRBV27 and J usage is TRBJ2-7, with D possibly TRBD1 on 6 matching bases. V was pared by 2 bases and J by 0 bases, with 14 bases between. The CDR3 has 16 amino acids. CDR1 is MNHEY and CDR2 is SMNVEV in the germline V gene (reference sequence). The CDR3 region has the DNA TGTGCCAGCAGTTTAGGAACAGGGTTACGCTCCTACGAGCAGTACTTC. Translated, it gives CASSLGTGLRSYEQYF.

The V call is TRBV15, the J call TRBJ1-5; D is possibly TRBD1 (5 bases). Germline loops: CDR1 LNHNV, CDR2 YYDKDF (reference sequence). The V end lost 3 bases, the J end lost 4 bases, and 7 bases lay between the germline ends. This CDR3 is built from 13 residues. The CDR3 nucleotides read TGTGCCACCAGCAGGGGGGATAATCAGCCCCAGCATTTT. Protein sequence: CATSRGDNQPQHF.

Remarks on this clone: In the same sample, other DNA sequences code for this CDR3. V usage is TRBV7-8 and J usage is TRBJ2-1, with D unclear. V lost 1 base and J 10 bases, leaving 8 bases between the germline ends. Looked up from germline, CDR1 is SGHVS and CDR2 is FQNEAQ. This CDR3 has 12 amino acids. CDR3 region: CASSLVGNEQFF. CDR3 DNA: TGTGCCAGCAGCTTAGTAGGGAACGAGCAGTTCTTC.

This chain links TRBV29-1 with TRBJ2-1; 11 nucleotides agree with TRBD2. After removal of 4 bases from V and 8 bases from J, the junction contained 4 bases not matched to a gene. This CDR3 is 13 amino acids long. Germline V gene data show CDR1 as SQVTM and CDR2 as ANQGSEA. The CDR3 loop reads CSVVVAGGDEQFF. In DNA, the CDR3 is TGCAGCGTTGTTGTAGCGGGAGGGGATGAGCAGTTCTTC.

The chain has TRBV4-1 and TRBJ2-3; D may match TRBD1 or TRBD2 (5 bases each). V lost 1 base, J lost 4 bases, and 12 bases lay in between. The CDR3 is 15 amino acids. Per germline, CDR1 MGHRA and CDR2 YSYEKL. DNA of the CDR3: TGCGCCAGCAGCCAAGGGCCCGGGGCGGCAGATACGCAGTATTTT. Protein: CASSQGPGAADTQYF.

The chain joins TRBV5-4 to TRBJ2-2; maybe TRBD2 (5 bases). The CDR3 covers 15 residues. Germline V gives CDR1 SGHNT, CDR2 YYREEE (reference sequence). Trimming pared 4 bases from V and 8 bases from J, leaving 18 bases between. CDR3 protein: CASSPLGLATGELFF. CDR3 nucleotide sequence: TGTGCCAGCAGCCCTCTGGGCCTAGCAACGGGGGAGCTGTTTTTT.

The chain employs TRBV9 and TRBJ1-2; D call uncertain. CDR1 and CDR2 (germline): SGDLS, YYNGEE. The CDR3 is made up of 13 amino acids. V shed 3 bases and J shed 7 bases, with 13 bases lying between them. Written as DNA, the CDR3 is TGTGCCAGCAGCGGAGATTACAGACTTGGCTACACCTTC. This encodes CASSGDYRLGYTF. The whole variable domain, remainder taken from reference TRBV9 and TRBJ1-2, is DSGVTQTPKHLITATGQRVTLRCSPRSGDLSVYWYQQSLDQGLQFLIQYYNGEERAKGNILERFSAQQFPDLHSELNLSSLELGDSALYFCASSGDYRLGYTFGSGTRLTVV.

The chain has TRBV7-8 and TRBJ1-2, with a weak D call TRBD1 (6 bases). The CDR3 runs 16 residues. The germline CDR1 and CDR2 sequences are SGHVS and FQNEAQ. The ends were cut back, 5 bases at V and 3 bases at J, with 19 bases in the middle. The CDR3 DNA sequence: TGTGCCAGCAGCCTCACCGGGACACCGTCGGACTATGGCTACACCTTC. This sequence encodes CASSLTGTPSDYGYTF. The full variable domain, completed using reference TRBV7-8 and TRBJ1-2, is GAGVSQSPRYKVAKRGQDVALRCDPISGHVSLFWYQQALGQGPEFLTYFQNEAQLDKSGLPSDRFFAERPEGSVSTLKIQRTQQEDSAVYLCASSLTGTPSDYGYTFGSGTRLTVV.

The V gene is TRBV27, the J gene TRBJ1-5; unclear D gene. The CDR3 sequence is 17 residues long. Looked up from germline, CDR1 is MNHEY and CDR2 is SMNVEV (reference sequence). V was trimmed by 0 bases and J by 0 bases, leaving 12 bases between them. The CDR3 sequence is CASSLSFPPYSNQPQHF. The CDR3 DNA reads TGTGCCAGCAGTTTATCATTCCCACCATATAGCAATCAGCCCCAGCATTTT.

In its sample, this clone was seen once. V usage is TRBV27 and J usage is TRBJ2-1, with D possibly being TRBD1 (5 bases). The germline V and J ends were trimmed by 4 bases and 9 bases, with 16 bases remaining between them. The CDR3 extends over 14 amino acids. From germline, CDR1 is MNHEY and CDR2 SMNVEV (reference sequence). CDR3 amino acids: CASSSGALVSEQFF. CDR3 in DNA: TGTGCCAGCAGTTCTGGGGCTTTGGTTTCTGAGCAGTTCTTC.

The chain uses TRBV7-2 and TRBJ2-1, with D perhaps TRBD2 (6 bases). From germline, CDR1 is SGHTA and CDR2 FQGNSA. Trimming pared 6 bases from V and 5 bases from J, leaving 20 bases between. This CDR3 has 16 residues. CDR3 amino acids: CASRDIPGTANNEQFF. For the CDR3, the DNA is TGTGCCAGCAGAGATATCCCGGGGACTGCTAACAATGAGCAGTTCTTC.

The rearrangement joins TRBV23-1 to TRBJ2-3, with 12 bases lining up with TRBD2. TRBV23-1 is marked as an open reading frame, function uncertain. Trimming cost V 5 bases and J 0 bases; bases outside gene matches: 6. CDR3 length equals 17 residues. CDR3 nucleotide sequence: TGCGCCAGCAGTGGGACTAGCGGGTGTACTAGCACAGATACGCAGTATTTT. This sequence encodes CASSGTSGCTSTDTQYF.

The rearrangement joins TRBV27 to TRBJ2-3; 10 nucleotides match TRBD2. This CDR3 comprises 17 residues. Trimming cost V 8 bases and J 4 bases; bases outside gene matches: 15. Germline CDR1 and CDR2: MNHEY and SMNVEV (reference sequence). DNA of the CDR3: TGTGCCAGCTGGCACCTCGGACTAGCGGAGACCGCAGATACGCAGTATTTT. It encodes CASWHLGLAETADTQYF.